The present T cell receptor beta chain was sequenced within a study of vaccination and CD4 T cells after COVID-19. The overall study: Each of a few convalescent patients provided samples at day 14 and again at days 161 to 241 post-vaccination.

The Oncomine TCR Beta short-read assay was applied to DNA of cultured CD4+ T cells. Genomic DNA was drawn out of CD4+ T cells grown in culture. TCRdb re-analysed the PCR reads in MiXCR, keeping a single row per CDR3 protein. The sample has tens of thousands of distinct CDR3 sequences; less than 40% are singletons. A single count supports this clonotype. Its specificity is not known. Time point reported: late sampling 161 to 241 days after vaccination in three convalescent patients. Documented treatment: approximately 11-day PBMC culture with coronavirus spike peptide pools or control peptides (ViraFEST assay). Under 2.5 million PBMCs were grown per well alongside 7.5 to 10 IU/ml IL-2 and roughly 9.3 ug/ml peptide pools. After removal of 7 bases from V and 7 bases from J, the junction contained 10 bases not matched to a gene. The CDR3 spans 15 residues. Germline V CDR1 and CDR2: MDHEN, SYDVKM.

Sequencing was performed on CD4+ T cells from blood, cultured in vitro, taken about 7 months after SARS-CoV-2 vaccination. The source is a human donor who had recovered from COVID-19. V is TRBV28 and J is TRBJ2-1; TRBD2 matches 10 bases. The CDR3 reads CASTDTSGAGNEQFF. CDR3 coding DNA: TGTGCCAGCACCGACACTAGCGGGGCGGGTAATGAGCAGTTCTTC.